This record looks at one TCR beta chain sequence and its context. A junction end diverges from the germline sequence, so it may reflect a read error. The source of the sample is a study of T cells in Graves' hyperthyroidism and ophthalmopathy. Amplification of TCR beta CDR3 regions used RNA as the template. A set of HTBI primers served as the primers for a first-round RT-PCR of the TCR CDR3. TCRdb passed the multiplex PCR reads through MiXCR, listing each CDR3 protein once. This sample carries under 300,000 distinct CDR3 sequences, roughly 15% of them seen once, and the ten largest clones take around 31%. CDR3 size: 16 residues. Germline V gene data show CDR1 as MGHRA and CDR2 as YSYEKL.

This TCR was recovered from a woman aged 45 to 65 with Graves' hyperthyroidism that later progressed to Graves' ophthalmopathy. Sequencing input: blood. V is TRBV4-1 and J is TRBJ2-1, with 10 nucleotides matching TRBD2. The CDR3 loop is CASSQSGSGRINGQFF. The CDR3 DNA reads TGTGCCAGCAGCCAATCGGGTAGCGGGAGGATAAATGGGCAGTTCTTC.